This entry is about one T cell receptor beta chain. The antigen remains unidentified. Repertoires were generated with immunoSEQ multiplex PCR, while TCRdb's copy carries only in-frame clones and drops some. The data contain 50,000 to 60,000 clones, about 77% of them seen just once; the ten biggest clones take up roughly 5.6%. Deletions cut 1 base from V and 1 base from J, with 7 bases between. The CDR3 is 13 amino acids. The germline CDR1 and CDR2 sequences are GTSNPN and SVGIG (reference sequence). Time point denoted: week 5, during vaccination. One vaccine dose held 300 ug of mutant IDH1 20-mer peptide and came with topical imiquimod. The sample belongs to a study of a mutant IDH1 vaccine in newly diagnosed glioma. Background on the study: The initiation of vaccination occurred 4-6 weeks after radiotherapy alone, or with temozolomide cycles. Beforehand, treatment had been radiotherapy, temozolomide, or both; the majority received both.

The material was PBMCs, obtained from a glioma patient whose treatment included an IDH1 peptide vaccine. The sequence came from a man in his fifties or sixties with glioma. The V call is TRBV30, the J call TRBJ2-5, with no clear D. The DNA of the CDR3 is TGTGCCTGGAGTGGGCTAGTCCAAGAGACCCAGTACTTC. It encodes CAWSGLVQETQYF.